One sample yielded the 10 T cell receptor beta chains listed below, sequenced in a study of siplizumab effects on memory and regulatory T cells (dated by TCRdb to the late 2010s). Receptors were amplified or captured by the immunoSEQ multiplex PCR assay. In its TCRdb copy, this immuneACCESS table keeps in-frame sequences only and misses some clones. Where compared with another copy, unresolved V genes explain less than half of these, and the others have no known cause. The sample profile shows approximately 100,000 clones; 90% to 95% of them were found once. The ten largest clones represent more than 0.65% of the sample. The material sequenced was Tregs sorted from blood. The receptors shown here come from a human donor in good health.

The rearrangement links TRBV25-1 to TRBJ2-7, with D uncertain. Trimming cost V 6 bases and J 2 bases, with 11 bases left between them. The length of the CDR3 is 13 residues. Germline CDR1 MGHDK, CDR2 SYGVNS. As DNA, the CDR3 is TGTGCCAGCAGATCGACGGTTACCTACGAGCAGTACTTC. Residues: CASRSTVTYEQYF.

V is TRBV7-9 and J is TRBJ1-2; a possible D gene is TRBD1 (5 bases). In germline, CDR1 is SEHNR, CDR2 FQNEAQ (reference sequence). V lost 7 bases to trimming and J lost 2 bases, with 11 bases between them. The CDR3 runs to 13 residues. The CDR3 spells CASTGGGNYGYTF. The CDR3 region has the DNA TGTGCCAGCACCGGGGGAGGGAACTATGGCTACACCTTC.

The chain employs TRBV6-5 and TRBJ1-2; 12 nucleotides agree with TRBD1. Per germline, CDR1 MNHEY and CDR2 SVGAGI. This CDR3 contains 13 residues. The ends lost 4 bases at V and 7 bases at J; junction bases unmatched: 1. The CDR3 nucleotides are TGTGCCAGCAGTTCGGGACAGGGGGCTGGCTACACCTTC. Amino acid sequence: CASSSGQGAGYTF.

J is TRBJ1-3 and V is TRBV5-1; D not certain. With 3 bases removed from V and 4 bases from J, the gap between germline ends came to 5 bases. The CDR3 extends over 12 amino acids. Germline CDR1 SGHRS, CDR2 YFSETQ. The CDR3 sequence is CASSSGGNTIYF. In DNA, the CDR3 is TGCGCCAGCAGCTCCGGGGGAAACACCATATATTTT.

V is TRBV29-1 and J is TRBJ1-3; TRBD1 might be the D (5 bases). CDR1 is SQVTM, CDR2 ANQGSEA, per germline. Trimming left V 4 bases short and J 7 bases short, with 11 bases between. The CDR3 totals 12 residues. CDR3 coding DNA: TGCAGCGTTGGGACACTTGGGAACACCATATATTTT. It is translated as CSVGTLGNTIYF.

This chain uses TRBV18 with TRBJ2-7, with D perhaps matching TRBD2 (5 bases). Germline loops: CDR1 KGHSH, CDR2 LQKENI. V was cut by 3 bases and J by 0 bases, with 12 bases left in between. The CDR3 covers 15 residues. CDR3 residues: CASSPPSGSSYEQYF. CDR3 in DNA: TGTGCCAGCTCACCTCCGAGCGGTAGCTCCTACGAGCAGTACTTC.

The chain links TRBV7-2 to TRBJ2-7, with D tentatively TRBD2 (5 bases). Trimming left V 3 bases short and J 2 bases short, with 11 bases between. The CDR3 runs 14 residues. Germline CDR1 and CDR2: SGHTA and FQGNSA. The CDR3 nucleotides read TGTGCCAGCAGCTTGTTGCCGGGAACCTACGAGCAGTACTTC. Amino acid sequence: CASSLLPGTYEQYF. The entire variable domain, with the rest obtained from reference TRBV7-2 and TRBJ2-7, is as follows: GAGVSQSPSNKVTEKGKDVELRCDPISGHTALYWYRQSLGQGLEFLIYFQGNSAPDKSGLPSDRFSAERTGGSVSTLTIQRTQQEDSAVYLCASSLLPGTYEQYFGPGTRLTVT.

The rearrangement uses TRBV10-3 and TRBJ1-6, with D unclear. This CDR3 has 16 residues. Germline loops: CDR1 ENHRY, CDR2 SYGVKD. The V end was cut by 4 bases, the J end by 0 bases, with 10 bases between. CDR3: CAISGEGGSYNSPLHF. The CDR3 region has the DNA TGTGCCATCAGTGGTGAGGGTGGCTCCTATAATTCACCCCTCCACTTT.

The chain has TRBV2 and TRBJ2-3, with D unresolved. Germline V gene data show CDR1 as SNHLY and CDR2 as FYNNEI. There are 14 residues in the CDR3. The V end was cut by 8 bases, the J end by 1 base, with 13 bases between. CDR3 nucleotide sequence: TGTGCCAGCTTCGTGCCAGCAGGCACAGATACGCAGTATTTT. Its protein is CASFVPAGTDTQYF.

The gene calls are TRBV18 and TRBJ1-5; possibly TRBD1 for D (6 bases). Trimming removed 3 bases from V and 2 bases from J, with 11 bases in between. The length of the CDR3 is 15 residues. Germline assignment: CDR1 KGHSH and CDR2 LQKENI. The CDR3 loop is CASSPQTGGNQPQHF. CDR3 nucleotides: TGTGCCAGCTCACCTCAGACAGGTGGCAATCAGCCCCAGCATTTT.